Each of the 20 T cell receptor beta chains below was sequenced from the same sample in a study of blood T cell repertoires in COVID-19. Data came from immunoSEQ multiplex PCR; TCRdb stores just in-frame clones and leaves some out. The data hold about 210,000 clones, with approximately 91% observed a single time. The sample was peripheral blood. The receptor source for this set is a man aged 40-50 years with acute or convalescent COVID-19.

The chain combines TRBV5-6 with TRBJ1-2; 12 bases line up with TRBD1. In germline, CDR1 is SGHDT, CDR2 YYEEEE. The CDR3 is 15 residues long. After removal of 4 bases from V and 8 bases from J, the junction contained 9 bases not matched to a gene. CDR3 region: CASSPGDRGLGGYTF. The CDR3 DNA sequence: TGTGCCAGCAGCCCCGGGGACAGGGGGCTAGGAGGCTACACCTTC.

The CDR3 is CASSPMEAGNEKLFF. CDR3 sequence (DNA): TGTGCCAGCAGCCCGATGGAGGCGGGTAATGAAAAACTGTTTTTT. This rearrangement joins TRBV14 to TRBJ1-4; D is uncertain. V shed 4 bases and J shed 4 bases, with 13 bases lying between them. CDR3 length: 15 amino acids. The V gene's germline CDR1 is SGHDN and CDR2 FVKESK.

This clone was seen ten or more times. This chain joins TRBV25-1 and TRBJ1-1; D is undetermined. The germline V gene has CDR1 MGHDK and CDR2 SYGVNS. The CDR3 spans 10 residues. V was shortened by 7 bases and J by 7 bases, with 7 bases between the two germline ends. The CDR3 region has the DNA TGTGCCAGCAAGGGAGGTGAAGCTTTCTTT. This sequence encodes CASKGGEAFF.

CDR3 nucleotides: TGTGCCATCAGTGAGTCCCAGGGGGCAGGGGAGACCCAGTACTTC. Its protein is CAISESQGAGETQYF. The chain uses TRBV10-3 and TRBJ2-5, with 8 bases aligning to TRBD1. The J segment lost 5 bases and the V segment lost 0 bases, leaving 5 bases of the junction unmatched. The CDR3 length is 15 residues. CDR1 and CDR2 (germline): ENHRY, SYGVKD.

The chain uses TRBV6-5 and TRBJ2-7, with 8 bases fitting TRBD1. CDR3 length equals 15 residues. From germline, CDR1 is MNHEY and CDR2 SVGAGI. Trimming at V came to 1 base and at J to 5 bases, leaving 7 bases not matched to a gene. In nucleotides, the CDR3 is TGTGCCAGCAGTTACTTAGACAGGGGAGACAACGAGCAGTACTTC. Translated: CASSYLDRGDNEQYF.

This clone was seen just once. The chain recombines TRBV24-1 with TRBJ1-5; 8 nucleotides line up with TRBD1. From germline, CDR1 is KGHDR and CDR2 SFDVKD. V dropped 3 bases and J dropped 4; count of bases not matched to a gene: 7. The CDR3 totals 16 residues. The CDR3 here is CATSDTTGDLNQPQHF. CDR3 nucleotide sequence: TGTGCCACCAGTGATACGACAGGGGACCTTAATCAGCCCCAGCATTTT.

The CDR3 protein is CASSLGLVRNEQYF. CDR3 nucleotide sequence: TGTGCCAGCAGCTTGGGACTGGTGAGGAACGAGCAGTACTTC. This chain joins TRBV5-6 and TRBJ2-7; D ambiguous. V lost 0 bases and J 5 bases, leaving 12 bases between the germline ends. This CDR3 has 14 residues. Germline V gene sequence: CDR1 SGHDT, CDR2 YYEEEE.

This chain links TRBV2 with TRBJ2-7, with 9 positions matching TRBD1. In germline, CDR1 is SNHLY, CDR2 FYNNEI. With V trimmed by 11 bases and J by 5 bases, 10 bases remained unmatched. This CDR3 contains 13 residues. In nucleotides, the CDR3 is TGTGCCGTACAGGGGGCTGAGTGGGACGAGCAGTACTTC. This gives the protein CAVQGAEWDEQYF.

The rearrangement joins TRBV11-3 to TRBJ2-2; D is unclear. Germline CDR1 SGHNT, CDR2 YENEEA. The CDR3 consists of 13 residues. Trimming cost V 6 bases and J 6 bases, with 11 bases left between them. The CDR3 sequence is CASSFRYPGELFF. The CDR3 coding sequence is TGTGCCAGCAGTTTCAGGTATCCCGGGGAGCTGTTTTTT.

This CDR3 is CASSVGLGDLEQYF. The CDR3 nucleotides are TGTGCCAGCAGCGTAGGACTAGGAGACCTGGAGCAGTACTTC. This chain links TRBV9 with TRBJ2-7, with a possible D match to TRBD2 (6 bases). The CDR3 extends over 14 amino acids. Germline CDR1 SGDLS, CDR2 YYNGEE. V lost 0 bases, J lost 7 bases, and 14 bases lay in between.

The chain joins TRBV9 to TRBJ1-4; D not certain. Deletions cut 0 bases from V and 4 bases from J, with 10 bases between. The CDR3 extends over 15 amino acids. The germline V gene encodes CDR1 SGDLS and CDR2 YYNGEE. Here the CDR3 reads CASSVDEGSNEKLFF. In nucleotides, the CDR3 is TGTGCCAGCAGCGTAGATGAGGGCAGTAATGAAAAACTGTTTTTT. Complete variable domain (other parts from reference TRBV9 and TRBJ1-4): DSGVTQTPKHLITATGQRVTLRCSPRSGDLSVYWYQQSLDQGLQFLIQYYNGEERAKGNILERFSAQQFPDLHSELNLSSLELGDSALYFCASSVDEGSNEKLFFGSGTQLSVL.

The genes are TRBV7-2 and TRBJ2-7; 10 nucleotides agree with TRBD2. After removal of 0 bases from V and 6 bases from J, the junction contained 8 bases not matched to a gene. CDR1 and CDR2 (germline): SGHTA, FQGNSA. This CDR3 has 16 amino acids. The CDR3 sequence: CASSLAAGGTVREQYF. CDR3 in DNA: TGTGCCAGCAGCTTAGCAGCGGGAGGGACTGTCCGCGAGCAGTACTTC.

The V call is TRBV11-2, the J call TRBJ2-5; TRBD2 matches 12 bases. Germline V gives CDR1 SGHAT, CDR2 FQNNGV. This CDR3 comprises 18 residues. V shed 4 bases and J 6 bases; nucleotides not matched to a gene: 15. This CDR3 reads CASSSQGLAGTQQKTQYF. CDR3 DNA sequence: TGTGCCAGCAGCTCCCAAGGACTAGCGGGAACTCAGCAGAAGACCCAGTACTTC.

The chain carries TRBV10-3 and TRBJ2-2, with 10 positions matching TRBD2. The germline V gene encodes CDR1 ENHRY and CDR2 SYGVKD. Trimming took 2 bases from V and 1 from J; bases not matched to a gene: 10. This CDR3 spans 19 amino acids. CDR3 nucleotide sequence: TGTGCCATCAGTGAGCCAATCCTTCGGACTAGCGGGAACACCGGGGAGCTGTTTTTT. This sequence encodes CAISEPILRTSGNTGELFF.

J is TRBJ2-2 and V is TRBV5-1; 8 bases are shared with TRBD1. The CDR3 consists of 17 residues. CDR1 and CDR2 from the germline V gene are SGHRS and YFSETQ. With 3 bases clipped from V and 6 bases from J, the junction kept 13 bases outside the gene matches. The CDR3 sequence is CASSYRLGQGGAGELFF. The CDR3 coding sequence is TGCGCCAGCAGCTACCGCCTTGGACAGGGTGGAGCCGGGGAGCTGTTTTTT.

The rearrangement joins TRBV3-1 (or the pseudogene TRBV3-2) to TRBJ2-5, with 7 bases aligning to TRBD1. V dropped 3 bases and J dropped 5; count of bases not matched to a gene: 6. This CDR3 region has 14 residues. Germline values: CDR1 LGHDT, CDR2 YNNKEL (reference sequence). CDR3 DNA sequence: TGTGCCAGCAGCCAGGTAGACAGGGAGGAGACCCAGTACTTC. Protein: CASSQVDREETQYF.

This clone has more than one count but fewer than ten. V is TRBV7-9 and J is TRBJ2-7; 9 bases line up with TRBD2. Germline V gives CDR1 SEHNR, CDR2 FQNEAQ (reference sequence). Trimming at V came to 4 bases and at J to 3 bases, leaving 10 bases not matched to a gene. The CDR3 totals 16 residues. In DNA, the CDR3 is TGTGCCAGCAGCTCCCGGGCGGCGGGGGGGCGCTACGAGCAGTACTTC. It is translated as CASSSRAAGGRYEQYF.

The count of this clone is one. This sequence joins TRBV4-1 and TRBJ2-7, with D maybe TRBD1 (6 bases). The CDR3 is 15 amino acids. The germline V gene encodes CDR1 MGHRA and CDR2 YSYEKL. Trimming cost V 6 bases and J 1 base, with 16 bases left between them. The CDR3 sequence: CASREYRDTSYEQYF. CDR3 DNA: TGCGCCAGCAGAGAATACCGGGACACATCCTACGAGCAGTACTTC.

The V and J genes are TRBV7-2 and TRBJ2-1, with D tentatively TRBD2 (6 bases). Trimming pared 7 bases from V and 2 bases from J, leaving 9 bases between. The CDR3 totals 13 residues. Germline V gives CDR1 SGHTA, CDR2 FQGNSA. For the CDR3, the DNA is TGTGCCAGCACCGCTAGCGCCTACAATGAGCAGTTCTTC. Translated: CASTASAYNEQFF.

The chain combines TRBV18 with TRBJ1-5; 7 nucleotides match TRBD1. The CDR3 loop spans 15 amino acids. Trimming took 5 bases from V and 2 from J; bases not matched to a gene: 6. Germline V gives CDR1 KGHSH, CDR2 LQKENI. CDR3 amino acids: CASSSGTAGNQPQHF. In nucleotides, the CDR3 is TGTGCCAGCTCAAGTGGGACAGCTGGCAATCAGCCCCAGCATTTT.